One TCR beta chain is described in this entry. Its antigen is still unknown. Nothing much larger sits one base from this clone, and base qualities are not available. This sample is drawn from a study of blood T cell repertoires in COVID-19 (dated by TCRdb to the early 2020s). Regarding the research as a whole: Collaborator samples came from the United States, Italy and Spain and covered acute and convalescent phases of COVID-19. The repertoires were made available in a free public database intended to serve as a resource for research on the immune response to SARS-CoV-2. Where HLA class I and class II types were available, the types were taken from metadata supplied by the sample provider, not from assay-based typing. The material from the prospective study consisted of cDNA or gDNA derived from T cells, B-cell-depleted T cells, or PBMCs. Deeply sampled blood TCRbeta repertoires from subjects exposed to, actively infected with, or recovered from COVID-19 were included in the dataset. Samples were obtained from the ongoing ImmuneRACE study (first 160 participants) and from about 1,300 subjects provided by 6 global collaborators. Sample metadata almost always included a de-identified subject ID, COVID-19 status, age in years and sex. Study-wide conclusions, independent of this receptor: How much clinical and demographic metadata was included differed by source and by participant, and the metadata was provided uncurated.

Collaborating institutions collected whole blood in K2EDTA tubes following their own protocols. For TCRbeta analysis, collaborators shipped samples as frozen whole blood, isolated PBMCs, or DNA extracted from either of those sample types. TCRbeta CDR3 regions were amplified from genomic DNA using the immunoSEQ Assay, a bias-controlled multiplex PCR. From the authors' description of their analysis: The number of nucleated cells in each sample was estimated from the amplification of reference gene primers within the assay. Sequence reads were collapsed and filtered to measure the absolute abundance of every unique TCRbeta CDR3 rearrangement. For each sample, productive Simpson clonality was calculated by taking the square root of Simpson's diversity index across productive rearrangements. Drawn from immuneACCESS, this table holds only the in-frame rearrangements with V and J called that TCRdb kept. Clones are partly lost; checked studies trace under half to an unresolved V gene and leave the rest unexplained. V and J calls and clone size are given by that table; D and trimming were obtained from the DNA. The sample contains 200,000 or so clones, approximately 83% of them found a single time. Of the sample, 2% to 2.5% is held by the ten largest clones.

The germline V gene gives CDR1 as MNHEY and CDR2 as SVGAGI. The CDR3 covers 12 residues, taking in both the cysteine and the phenylalanine. The only DNA kept is the CDR3, 36 bases in frame from the first base. The junction shows trimming of 6 bases on V and 12 bases on J, plus 18 bases between the germline ends. The sample was peripheral blood. The clonotype originates from a woman aged 60-70 years with acute or convalescent COVID-19. The chain was built from TRBV6-5 and TRBJ2-7, with TRBD2 perhaps the D gene, on 6 matching bases. The base sequence is TGTGCCAGCAGCGCCCCCGGCCCCGGGGGGTACTTC. This is translated as CASSAPGPGGYF.